The rows below give T cell receptor beta chains drawn from one sample of a study of spatial heterogeneity in lung cancer. TCRdb itself ran the 5' RACE reads through MiXCR, one entry per CDR3 protein. The data hold some 20,000 distinct CDR3 sequences, with approximately 6.5% observed a single time. The sequencing used lung tumor tissue, collected at surgery. These receptors all stem from a female donor with early-stage non-small cell lung cancer. Each CDR3 is given with its conserved first and last residue. Fields, in order: V gene, clone size, D gene, J gene, CDR3 protein, CDR3 DNA. A D gene is named only where the DNA matches it firmly. A clone size is listed for some rows: how often the clone was seen (once, few, many), or a class if it is expanded.

>TRBV7-8|few|NA|TRBJ2-5
CASSSYPGGPETQYF
TGTGCCAGCAGCTCTTACCCCGGGGGGCCGGAGACCCAGTACTTC
>TRBV28|NA|NA|TRBJ1-1
CASSSLLGGGHTEAFF
TGTGCCAGCAGTTCACTCCTTGGAGGGGGACACACTGAAGCTTTCTTT
>TRBV7-2|many|NA|TRBJ1-1
CASSLGPGASTEAFF
TGTGCCAGCAGCTTAGGACCGGGGGCATCCACTGAAGCTTTCTTT
>TRBV7-2|many|NA|TRBJ2-7
CASSPHEGVYEQYF
TGTGCCAGCAGCCCCCATGAGGGGGTCTACGAGCAGTACTTC
>TRBV3-1|NA|NA|TRBJ1-3
CASSHMTVSGNTIYF
TGTGCCAGCAGCCATATGACAGTCTCTGGAAACACCATATATTTT
>TRBV10-3|many|NA|TRBJ1-6
CAIVGHGVENSPLHF
TGTGCCATCGTGGGTCACGGGGTGGAAAATTCACCCCTCCACTTT
>TRBV5-1|many|NA|TRBJ2-7
CASSVPGSGNEQYF
TGCGCCAGCAGCGTCCCAGGGTCAGGGAACGAGCAGTACTTC
>TRBV3-1|medium-sized|TRBD2|TRBJ2-3
CASSPGGSTDTQYF
TGTGCCAGCAGCCCGGGGGGGAGCACAGATACGCAGTATTTT
>TRBV7-2|many|NA|TRBJ2-5
CASSQDPRGTQYF
TGTGCCAGCAGCCAGGACCCGAGGGGGACCCAGTACTTC
>TRBV20-1|many|NA|TRBJ2-7
CSAEGPGNYEQYF
TGCAGTGCCGAGGGCCCAGGCAACTACGAGCAGTACTTC
>TRBV6-1|many|TRBD2|TRBJ2-1
CASSEGSGGYNEQFF
TGTGCCAGCAGTGAGGGTAGCGGGGGCTACAATGAGCAGTTCTTC
>TRBV20-1|many|TRBD2|TRBJ2-1
CSASKTSGSYNEQFF
TGCAGTGCTAGCAAGACTAGCGGCTCCTACAATGAGCAGTTCTTC
>TRBV4-1|many|NA|TRBJ1-2
CASSQDFGGPEYGYTF
TGCGCCAGCAGCCAAGATTTCGGGGGGCCGGAGTATGGCTACACCTTC
>TRBV6-6|many|TRBD2|TRBJ2-5
CASSYRLAGIETQYF
TGTGCCAGCAGTTACAGACTAGCGGGTATCGAGACCCAGTACTTC
>TRBV9|many|NA|TRBJ1-2
CASSVALGMGGYTF
TGTGCCAGCAGCGTAGCTCTGGGGATGGGGGGCTACACCTTC
>TRBV7-2|few|TRBD1|TRBJ2-3
CASSLGGQGGDTQYF
TGTGCCAGCAGCTTAGGAGGACAGGGCGGTGATACGCAGTATTTT
>TRBV12-3/TRBV12-4|many|NA|TRBJ2-3
CASSFNTGGTDTQYF
TGTGCCAGCAGTTTTAACACGGGGGGCACAGATACGCAGTATTTT
>TRBV2|many|TRBD2|TRBJ2-1
CASGGTSGSNEQFF
TGTGCCAGCGGGGGGACTAGCGGATCCAATGAGCAGTTCTTC
>TRBV4-2|NA|TRBD2|TRBJ2-3
CASSLTAGLAGGKGTDTQYF
TGTGCCAGCAGCCTTACCGCAGGACTAGCGGGGGGGAAGGGCACAGATACGCAGTATTTT
>TRBV28|many|NA|TRBJ2-2
CASSPPLVVDPWNTGELFF
TGTGCCAGCAGTCCCCCCCTTGTGGTCGACCCCTGGAACACCGGGGAGCTGTTTTTT
>TRBV29-1|few|TRBD1|TRBJ2-7
CSVETGGGYEQYF
TGCAGCGTTGAGACAGGGGGGGGCTACGAGCAGTACTTC
>TRBV7-8|many|NA|TRBJ2-7
CASSLGGFADEQYF
TGTGCCAGCAGCTTAGGAGGGTTCGCCGACGAGCAGTACTTC
>TRBV15|many|NA|TRBJ1-4
CATSRDITGNEKLFF
TGTGCCACCAGCAGAGATATAACAGGGAATGAAAAACTGTTTTTT
>TRBV10-3|NA|NA|TRBJ2-5
CAISETEETQYF
TGTGCCATCAGTGAGACAGAAGAGACCCAGTACTTC
>TRBV7-2|few|NA|TRBJ1-4
CASSLHRSEKLFF
TGTGCCAGCAGCTTACATCGGAGCGAAAAACTGTTTTTT
>TRBV4-3|few|TRBD1|TRBJ2-1
CASSQPDRGMGEQFF
TGCGCCAGCAGCCAGCCTGACAGGGGGATGGGTGAGCAGTTCTTC